A single T cell receptor beta chain is shown here with its context. What antigen it recognizes has not been identified. The input lacks base qualities; no much larger clone sits a single base away. This sample stems from a study of regulatory T cells in long-lasting Graves disease (dated by TCRdb to the early 2020s). About the full investigation: Persistent Graves' disease meant more than 5 years of antithyroid drug treatment with TSH receptor autoantibodies that stayed positive. This study used TCR sequencing and RNA sequencing of peripheral blood to compare persistent Graves' disease patients against newly diagnosed Graves' disease patients. The study was conducted in China and was registered as a clinical trial. A total of 33 samples were covered by TCR sequencing, comprising approximately 13 persistent and about 20 newly diagnosed Graves' disease patients. Antithyroid drugs had been taken for roughly 10 years on average by persistent Graves' disease patients in the clinical cohort.

The protocol used for the library was multiplex PCR. Instrument used: Illumina HiSeq 4000. CDR3 regions were amplified by Arm-PCR with iRepertoire HTBI primers to construct TCR beta libraries. Before sequencing, the PCR products went through gel purification. Regarding the original processing steps: Across samples, 60 to 70 TRBV and 13 to 15 TRBJ segments were identified and used for gene usage analysis of CDR3 amino acid clonotypes. COPE and FqMerger were used to merge filtered high-quality paired reads into contigs. BLAST was used to align contigs to the IMGT TRBV, TRBD and TRBJ reference genes, and CDR3 was defined following IMGT. Highly expanded clones were defined as clonotypes with a frequency above 0.1%. Shannon entropy served as the measure of repertoire diversity, while the Gini coefficient captured V-J evenness. Clonotypes shared by more than one individual were considered public. The public reads were reanalyzed by TCRdb: fastp trimming at Q25, MiXCR alignment, in-frame beta chains only. Here each entry gathers all rows of one CDR3 protein and keeps the most common genes and DNA. It is TCRdb's table, rather than the study itself, that gives the V and J calls and clone size. This sample has more than 650,000 distinct CDR3 sequences in its table, and about 30% of those were observed once. The ten largest clones represent about 40% of the sample.

The time point label for this specimen denotes: persistent/refractory GD, antithyroid drugs over 5 years with positive TRAb. RNA was extracted from PBMCs in TRIzol for both TCR sequencing and RNA sequencing. The diagnosis of Graves' disease followed American Thyroid Association guidelines. The patients came from an endocrinology department in Xi'an, China. Each patient gave roughly 8.4 milliliters of peripheral blood, collected in an EDTA anticoagulant tube. Ficoll Paque Plus density gradient separation was used to isolate PBMCs, and no further T cell sorting was done. RNA quality was checked with an Agilent 2100 Bioanalyzer and agarose gel, and concentration with a NanoDrop 2000. Broad study findings and their caveats: Sequencing and analysis were limited to the TCR beta chain. Persistent Graves' disease patients showed lower TCR Shannon entropy and fewer highly expanded clones than newly diagnosed patients, suggesting clonal expansion. The study examined only peripheral blood because the primary lesion, thyroid tissue, could not be accessed. The authors noted that the small sample size was a limitation that may lower accuracy. Patients with persistent disease shared more public clonotypes (roughly 2,900) than newly diagnosed patients did (around 1,000).

The starting material was peripheral blood mononuclear cells (PBMCs), obtained when the disease was refractory, from a patient treated with antithyroid drugs. The sequence derives from a female donor with Graves disease.

The CDR3 reads as follows: CASSTGTDRQETQYF. The sequence in DNA is TGTGCCAGCAGTACGGGGACGGATCGCCAAGAGACCCAGTACTTC. The chain is made from TRBV5-6 and TRBJ2-5, with the D call tentatively TRBD1 or TRBD2, each fitting 5 bases. Inclusive of the bounding cysteine and phenylalanine, the CDR3 is 15 residues long. Only CDR3 DNA is held: 45 bases, read in frame from base 1. The germline V gene gives CDR1 as SGHDT and CDR2 as YYEEEE. Trimming takes 5 bases from V and 1 base from J, and the germline ends sit 15 bases apart.